This T cell receptor (beta chain) came from a study of blood T cell repertoires in COVID-19. Study as a whole: Spain, Italy and the United States supplied samples that represented acute and convalescent COVID-19.

Those enrolled in Seattle joined during active infection and were followed longitudinally afterward. This CDR3 contains 15 residues. CDR1 LGHDT and CDR2 YNNKEL come from the germline V gene (reference sequence). Trimming took 0 bases from V and 1 from J, leaving 10 bases between them. Per the authors' pipeline: Reference gene primer amplification yielded estimated nucleated cell counts. Assay used: immunoSEQ multiplex PCR; TCRdb lists only in-frame clones, some missing. The V and J calls and clone size were taken over from that table, and D and trimming were inferred from the DNA. Among 300,000 to 400,000 clones listed, 87% were seen once.

Material for sequencing was peripheral blood. J is TRBJ2-7 and V is TRBV3-1 (or the pseudogene TRBV3-2); D gene unclear. This TCR derives from a man aged 25-45 years with COVID-19, enrolled during active disease. CDR3 sequence (DNA): TGTGCCAGCAGCCAAGAACTCCTATCTTCCTACGAGCAGTACTTC. This codes for CASSQELLSSYEQYF.